A single TCR beta chain is shown here with its context. Its antigen remains unidentified. This specimen belongs to a study of T cell responses to AZD1222 COVID-19 vaccine. The trim removed 4 bases at V and 5 bases at J, leaving 5 bases unmatched. The CDR3 is made up of 14 amino acids. In germline, CDR1 is WSHSY, CDR2 SAAADI. Profiled with immunoSEQ multiplex PCR; TCRdb holds only in-frame clones, not every one. The table records around 120,000 clones, approximately 90% of them present only once. General study results and limits: Donors were chiefly white British, with a greater number of females, and clonal diversity was perhaps underestimated. Unmutated variant regions are reportedly the target of nearly half of TCRs that are spike-specific. Spike-specific TCR depth and breadth grew after two AZD1222 doses.

The sequences come from peripheral blood, collected on day 0 of AZD1222 vaccination. The chain uses TRBV10-2 and TRBJ1-2; TRBD1 aligns across 9 bases. This clonotype was sampled from an adult in good health. CDR3 in DNA: TGCGCCAGCAGTGGAGGACAGGGGAGATATGGCTACACCTTC. It codes for CASSGGQGRYGYTF.